A selection of T cell receptor beta chains follows, all from one sample in a study of T cell changes during pregnancy in multiple sclerosis. Method: immunoSEQ multiplex PCR; TCRdb's copy keeps in-frame clones and lacks some. The sample contains about 60,000 clones, roughly 91% of which appear only once. The source was peripheral blood, collected before pregnancy. The receptors stem from a female donor with multiple sclerosis, enrolled in a pregnancy study. The CDR3 runs from the conserved cysteine through the conserved F or W. A D gene is named only where the DNA matches it firmly. For some rows the clone size is stated as once, few or many, or as a class when expanded; others skip it.

d_gene	v_gene	j_gene	len	abundance	CDR3nt	CDR3aa
TRBD1	TRBV11-2	TRBJ1-4	17	.	TGTGCCAGCAGCTTAGGGGTATCGGGACAGTCTAATGAAAAACTGTTTTTT	CASSLGVSGQSNEKLFF
.	TRBV9	TRBJ2-2	16	.	TGTGCCAGCAGCGGGGGGGACTCACTGAACACCGGGGAGCTGTTTTTT	CASSGGDSLNTGELFF
.	TRBV2	TRBJ2-7	13	.	TGTGCCAGCAGGGCAGGATCATCCTACGAGCAGTACTTC	CASRAGSSYEQYF
.	TRBV9	TRBJ1-1	16	few	TGTGCCAGCAGCGTAGCTTCGGGGGGATTGAACACTGAAGCTTTCTTT	CASSVASGGLNTEAFF
TRBD2	TRBV7-2	TRBJ2-3	16	once	TGTGCCAGCAGCATGCTAGCGGGGGGGGTCGGGAATACGCAGTATTTT	CASSMLAGGVGNTQYF
.	TRBV7-2	TRBJ1-1	13	.	TGTGCCAGCAGCACTACGATGAACACTGAAGCTTTCTTT	CASSTTMNTEAFF
TRBD1	TRBV9	TRBJ1-2	15	few	TGTGCCAGCAGCGAGGACAGGGGGGATTACTATGGCTACACCTTC	CASSEDRGDYYGYTF
.	TRBV5-1	TRBJ1-1	13	.	TGCGCCAGCAGCTTGGGGCAGGAAAGTGAAGCTTTCTTT	CASSLGQESEAFF
TRBD1	TRBV9	TRBJ1-2	15	few	TGTGCCAGCAGCGTAGAGGGACAGGGGACCTATGGCTACACCTTC	CASSVEGQGTYGYTF
.	TRBV6-6	TRBJ1-1	14	.	TGTGCCAGCAGTTACGCGGGAGGTAGCACTGAAGCTTTCTTT	CASSYAGGSTEAFF
TRBD2	TRBV2	TRBJ2-1	14	.	TGTGCCAGCACGGAGGGCGGGGGGGACAATGAGCAGTTCTTC	CASTEGGGDNEQFF
TRBD1	TRBV4-3	TRBJ1-1	16	.	TGCGCCAGCAGCCAAGTTAGCGTTACAGGGGAACCTGAAGCTTTCTTT	CASSQVSVTGEPEAFF